The 5 T cell receptor beta chains below all came from one sample that was sequenced in a study of shared clonotypes between healthy human individuals. Positively selected for CCR7, the CD45RO-negative cells used as naive CD8 cells excluded terminally differentiated effector memory CD45RA+ cells. The table came from immunoSEQ multiplex PCR; TCRdb's copy has only in-frame clones and leaves some out. The sample lists hundreds of thousands of clones, around 96% occurring once. The sequencing sample was made of naive CD8+ T cells sorted from blood. These receptors originate from a woman in her thirties in good health.

V usage is TRBV7-8 and J usage is TRBJ2-1, with a weak D call TRBD2 (6 bases). Germline CDR1 and CDR2: SGHVS and FQNEAQ. This CDR3 has 16 amino acids. Trimming took off 1 base at V and 0 bases at J, with 10 bases between the two ends. Written as DNA, the CDR3 is TGTGCCAGCAGCTTAGGCGCGGAGGGCTCCTACAATGAGCAGTTCTTC. Residues: CASSLGAEGSYNEQFF.

The J gene is TRBJ2-1, the V gene TRBV10-3; the match to TRBD1 covers 9 bases. Germline V CDR1 and CDR2: ENHRY, SYGVKD. J gave up 1 base and V 8 bases, and 6 bases lay outside the gene matches. The CDR3 is 15 amino acids. Here the CDR3 reads CAIGPTGGSYNEQFF. The DNA of the CDR3 is TGTGCCATCGGCCCGACAGGGGGTTCCTACAATGAGCAGTTCTTC.

The V and J genes are TRBV18 and TRBJ1-2; D call uncertain. Trimming stripped 2 bases from V and 0 bases from J, with 25 bases between. The CDR3 runs to 20 residues. Germline lookup yields CDR1 KGHSH and CDR2 LQKENI. This chain's CDR3 is CASSPAGASPFPETNYGYTF. The DNA for the CDR3 is TGTGCCAGCTCACCAGCGGGAGCTTCACCCTTCCCCGAGACTAACTATGGCTACACCTTC.

This sequence joins TRBV14 and TRBJ2-1; D might be TRBD2 (5 bases). Germline lookup yields CDR1 SGHDN and CDR2 FVKESK. Trimming stripped 0 bases from V and 8 bases from J, with 8 bases between. This CDR3 has 13 amino acids. DNA for the CDR3: TGTGCCAGCAGCCAAGATAGCGCTGATGAGCAGTTCTTC. Translated: CASSQDSADEQFF.

The J gene is TRBJ2-7, the V gene TRBV7-9; D is possibly TRBD1 (6 bases). V was cut by 4 bases and J by 2 bases, with 12 bases left in between. CDR3 length: 14 residues. The germline gives CDR1 SEHNR, CDR2 FQNEAQ (reference sequence). The DNA for the CDR3 is TGTGCCAGCAGCTCCGGGACACTGACCTACGAGCAGTACTTC. Encoded protein: CASSSGTLTYEQYF.